The sequence of this T cell receptor (beta chain) was determined in a study of blood T cell repertoires in COVID-19. At the level of the study: T cells, B-cell-depleted T cells, or PBMCs provided the cDNA or gDNA that served as material.

Unmatched junction bases numbered 0, after V lost 1 base and J lost 4 bases. The CDR3 sequence is 15 residues long. From germline, CDR1 is LNHDA and CDR2 SQIVND (reference sequence). Participants were placed into cohorts based on the clinical history they reported. The repertoire was sequenced with immunoSEQ multiplex PCR; TCRdb's copy has only in-frame clones and lacks some. The sample has under 250,000 clones, roughly four fifths seen once. The source material was PBMCs or T cells enriched from blood (not recorded which). This TCR was sampled from a middle-aged woman who had been exposed to COVID-19. The chain uses TRBV19 and TRBJ2-3; 12 bases map to TRBD2. The CDR3: CASSIGTSGADTQYF. CDR3 coding DNA: TGTGCCAGTAGTATAGGGACTAGCGGGGCAGATACGCAGTATTTT.